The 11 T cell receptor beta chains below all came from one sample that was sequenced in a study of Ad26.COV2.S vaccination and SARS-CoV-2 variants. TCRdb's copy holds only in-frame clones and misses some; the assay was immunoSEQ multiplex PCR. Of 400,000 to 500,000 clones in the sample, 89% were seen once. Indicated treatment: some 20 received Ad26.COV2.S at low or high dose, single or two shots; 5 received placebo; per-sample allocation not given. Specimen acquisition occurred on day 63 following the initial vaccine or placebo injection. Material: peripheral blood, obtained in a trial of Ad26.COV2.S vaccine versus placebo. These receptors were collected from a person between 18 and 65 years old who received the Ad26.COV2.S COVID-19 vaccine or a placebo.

The CDR3 nucleotides are TGTGCCAGCAGTTACCGGGACAGAGAAGGTACGCAGTATTTT. It is translated as CASSYRDREGTQYF. This chain connects TRBV6-7 to TRBJ2-3, with 7 bases matching TRBD1. TRBV6-7 is labeled an ORF, and its function is uncertain. J gave up 8 bases and V 2 bases, and 7 bases lay outside the gene matches. The CDR3 has 14 residues.

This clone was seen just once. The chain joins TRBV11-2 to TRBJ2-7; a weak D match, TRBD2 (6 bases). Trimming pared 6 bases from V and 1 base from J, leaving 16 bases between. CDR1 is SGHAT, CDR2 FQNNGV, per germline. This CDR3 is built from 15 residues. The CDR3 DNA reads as TGTGCCAGCAGTAGGGACTCTTTTCAATCCTACGAGCAGTACGTC. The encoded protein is CASSRDSFQSYEQYV.

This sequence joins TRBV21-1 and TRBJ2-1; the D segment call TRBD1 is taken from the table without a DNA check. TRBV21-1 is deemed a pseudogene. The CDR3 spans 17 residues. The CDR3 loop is CASSKAPGQVSYNEQFF. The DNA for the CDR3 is TGTGCCAGCAGCAAAGCACCTGGACAGGTCTCCTACAATGAGCAGTTCTTC.

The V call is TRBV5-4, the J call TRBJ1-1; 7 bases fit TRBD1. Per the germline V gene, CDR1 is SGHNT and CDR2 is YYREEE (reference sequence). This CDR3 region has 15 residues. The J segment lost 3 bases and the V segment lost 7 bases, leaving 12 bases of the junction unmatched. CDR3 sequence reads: CASRRYGTDYTEAFF. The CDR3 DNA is TGTGCCAGCCGTAGATATGGGACAGACTACACTGAAGCTTTCTTT.

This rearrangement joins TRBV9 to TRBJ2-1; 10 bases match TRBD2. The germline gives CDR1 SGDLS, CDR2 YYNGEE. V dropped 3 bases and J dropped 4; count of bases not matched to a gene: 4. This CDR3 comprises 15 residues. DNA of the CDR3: TGTGCCAGCAGCGCGAGCGGGAGGGGGTACAATGAGCAGTTCTTC. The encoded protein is CASSASGRGYNEQFF.

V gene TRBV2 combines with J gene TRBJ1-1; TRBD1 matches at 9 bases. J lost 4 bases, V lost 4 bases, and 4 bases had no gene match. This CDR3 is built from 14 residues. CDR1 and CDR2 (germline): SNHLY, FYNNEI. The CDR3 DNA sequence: TGTGCCAGCAGTGCACAGGGGGCCGGCACTGAAGCTTTCTTT. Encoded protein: CASSAQGAGTEAFF.

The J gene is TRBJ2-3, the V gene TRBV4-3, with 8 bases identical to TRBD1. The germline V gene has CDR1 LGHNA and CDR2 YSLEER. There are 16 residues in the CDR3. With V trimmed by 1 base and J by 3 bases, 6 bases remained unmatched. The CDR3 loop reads CASSQGPGGATDTQYF. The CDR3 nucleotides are TGCGCCAGCAGCCAAGGTCCAGGGGGCGCGACAGATACGCAGTATTTT.

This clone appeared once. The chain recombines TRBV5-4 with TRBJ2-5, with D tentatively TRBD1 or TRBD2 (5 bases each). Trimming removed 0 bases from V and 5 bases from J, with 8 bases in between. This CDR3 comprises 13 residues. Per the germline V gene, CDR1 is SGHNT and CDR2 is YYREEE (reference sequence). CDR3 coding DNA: TGTGCCAGCAGCTTGGTGGGACGGGAGACCCAGTACTTC. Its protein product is CASSLVGRETQYF.

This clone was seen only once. The CDR3 sequence: CASSPGLSPLHF. CDR3 in DNA: TGTGCCAGCAGCCCAGGCCTTTCACCCCTCCACTTT. V and J are TRBV6-2 or TRBV6-3 and TRBJ1-6; D is uncertain. Germline V CDR1 and CDR2: MNHEY, SVGEGT. V lost 6 bases and J lost 9, with 9 bases in between. CDR3 size: 12 residues.

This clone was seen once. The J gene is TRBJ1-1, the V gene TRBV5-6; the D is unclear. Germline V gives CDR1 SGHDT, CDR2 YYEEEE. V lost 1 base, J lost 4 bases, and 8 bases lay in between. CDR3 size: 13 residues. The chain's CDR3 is CASSLWGATEAFF. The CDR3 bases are TGTGCCAGCAGCTTGTGGGGAGCCACTGAAGCTTTCTTT.

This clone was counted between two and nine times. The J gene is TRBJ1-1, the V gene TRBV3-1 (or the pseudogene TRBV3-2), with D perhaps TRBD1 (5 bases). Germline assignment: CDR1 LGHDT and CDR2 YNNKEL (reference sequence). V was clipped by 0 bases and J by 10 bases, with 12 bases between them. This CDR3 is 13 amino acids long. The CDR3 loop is CASSQDWGLGAFF. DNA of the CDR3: TGTGCCAGCAGCCAAGATTGGGGGTTAGGAGCTTTCTTT.